Listed below are T cell receptor beta chains from one sample, sequenced in a study of blood T cell repertoires in COVID-19. Method: immunoSEQ multiplex PCR; TCRdb's copy keeps in-frame clones and lacks some. Of nearly 200,000 clones in the sample, about four fifths were seen once. The sample consisted of peripheral blood. The receptors here all came from a woman in her 70s with active or convalescent COVID-19. The CDR3 runs from the conserved cysteine through the conserved F or W. D genes are given only for firm matches. Size is omitted from some rows. Given values are once, few, many or a class for expanded clones.

J gene: TRBJ2-3; clone size: -; V gene: TRBV19; D gene: -; CDR3 DNA: TGTGCCAGTAGCGAGAAGAGCGGAGGGACGCAGTATTTT; CDR3 protein: CASSEKSGGTQYF
J gene: TRBJ2-5; clone size: -; V gene: TRBV2; D gene: -; CDR3 DNA: TGTGCCAGCAGTTCAAACCAGGGAGGGACCCAGTACTTC; CDR3 protein: CASSSNQGGTQYF
J gene: TRBJ1-2; clone size: -; V gene: TRBV12-5; D gene: TRBD1; CDR3 DNA: TGTGCTAGTGGTTTTGGGGGGACAGAGGGTTTTCGTGGCTACACCTTC; CDR3 protein: CASGFGGTEGFRGYTF
J gene: TRBJ1-2; clone size: -; V gene: TRBV5-1; D gene: -; CDR3 DNA: TGCGCCAGCAGCTTGGGCCGGACTGGAGGCTACACCTTC; CDR3 protein: CASSLGRTGGYTF
J gene: TRBJ2-7; clone size: -; V gene: TRBV10-1; D gene: TRBD2; CDR3 DNA: TGCGCCAGCAGTGATTCGGGACTAGTAAACGAGCAGTACTTC; CDR3 protein: CASSDSGLVNEQYF
J gene: TRBJ2-5; clone size: -; V gene: TRBV20-1; D gene: TRBD1; CDR3 DNA: TGCAGTGCTAGTGATACAGGGGCGCAAGAGACCCAGTACTTC; CDR3 protein: CSASDTGAQETQYF
J gene: TRBJ1-5; clone size: -; V gene: TRBV28; D gene: -; CDR3 DNA: TGTGCCAGCAGTTTATTCCCCCGCAGGGGTGGCAATCAGCCCCAGCATTTT; CDR3 protein: CASSLFPRRGGNQPQHF
J gene: TRBJ2-4; clone size: -; V gene: TRBV7-2; D gene: TRBD2; CDR3 DNA: TGTGCCAGCAGCTTAGGGGAGGGCAGTACATTAGCCAAAAACATTCAGTACTTC; CDR3 protein: CASSLGEGSTLAKNIQYF
J gene: TRBJ2-3; clone size: -; V gene: TRBV19; D gene: TRBD1; CDR3 DNA: TGTGCCAGTAGTCCTAAACAGGGGGCAGGAACAGATACGCAGTATTTT; CDR3 protein: CASSPKQGAGTDTQYF
J gene: TRBJ2-5; clone size: -; V gene: TRBV12-3/TRBV12-4; D gene: -; CDR3 DNA: TGTGCCAGCAGTCCAGGGGCAGAGACCCAGTACTTC; CDR3 protein: CASSPGAETQYF
J gene: TRBJ2-7; clone size: few; V gene: TRBV5-1; D gene: TRBD2; CDR3 DNA: TGCGCCAGCAGCCGCGGGACTAGCGGGAGGTACGAGCAGTACTTC; CDR3 protein: CASSRGTSGRYEQYF
J gene: TRBJ2-5; clone size: few; V gene: TRBV27; D gene: -; CDR3 DNA: TGTGCCAGCAGTCCCCGGGCAGGGATTGGGGGGGAGACCCAGTACTTC; CDR3 protein: CASSPRAGIGGETQYF
J gene: TRBJ2-5; clone size: -; V gene: TRBV2; D gene: -; CDR3 DNA: TGTGCCAGCACGGGGGTAGCCGAGACCCAGTACTTC; CDR3 protein: CASTGVAETQYF
J gene: TRBJ1-5; clone size: -; V gene: TRBV3-1/TRBV3-2; D gene: -; CDR3 DNA: TGTGCCAGCAGCCAAGATGGGAGGGCGTCGGGCAATCAGCCCCAGCATTTT; CDR3 protein: CASSQDGRASGNQPQHF
J gene: TRBJ1-1; clone size: few; V gene: TRBV5-1; D gene: TRBD1; CDR3 DNA: TGCGCCAGCAGCTTGGGGTTGGGACAGGCTAACACTGAAGCTTTCTTT; CDR3 protein: CASSLGLGQANTEAFF
J gene: TRBJ2-3; clone size: -; V gene: TRBV19; D gene: TRBD2; CDR3 DNA: TGTGCCAGTACCCCACCCCGGGGCGGGGGAGATACGCAGTATTTT; CDR3 protein: CASTPPRGGGDTQYF
J gene: TRBJ1-4; clone size: many; V gene: TRBV28; D gene: -; CDR3 DNA: TGTGCCAGCAGCCGCGGGGGGGAGGGTGAAAAACTGTTTTTT; CDR3 protein: CASSRGGEGEKLFF
J gene: TRBJ2-5; clone size: -; V gene: TRBV11-2; D gene: TRBD2; CDR3 DNA: TGTGCCAGCAGCAAACGAAGGGCTAGCGGGAGGGAAGAGACCCAGTACTTC; CDR3 protein: CASSKRRASGREETQYF
J gene: TRBJ1-3; clone size: once; V gene: TRBV7-2; D gene: TRBD1; CDR3 DNA: TGTGCCAGCAGCCCGGACAGGCGCTCTGGAAACACCATATATTTT; CDR3 protein: CASSPDRRSGNTIYF
J gene: TRBJ2-1; clone size: -; V gene: TRBV15; D gene: TRBD1; CDR3 DNA: TGTGCCACCAGGGCCGAAAAGGGGACAGGGGGCAATGAGCAGTTCTTC; CDR3 protein: CATRAEKGTGGNEQFF
J gene: TRBJ1-5; clone size: -; V gene: TRBV19; D gene: -; CDR3 DNA: TGTGCCAGTAGTATTTCGCAGGGTCCGAGTCAGCCCCAGCATTTT; CDR3 protein: CASSISQGPSQPQHF
J gene: TRBJ1-1; clone size: few; V gene: TRBV23-1; D gene: -; CDR3 DNA: TGCGCCAGCCCCCCCCCGGCTGGGGCAGGGAACACTGAAGCTTTCTTT; CDR3 protein: CASPPPAGAGNTEAFF
J gene: TRBJ1-1; clone size: few; V gene: TRBV19; D gene: -; CDR3 DNA: TGTGCCAGTAGGAGTTCTAAATTGGGAGACACTGAAGCTTTCTTT; CDR3 protein: CASRSSKLGDTEAFF
J gene: TRBJ2-7; clone size: -; V gene: TRBV6-1; D gene: TRBD2; CDR3 DNA: TGTGCCAGCAGTGACAGGACTAGCGGCGCCTACGAGCAGTACTTC; CDR3 protein: CASSDRTSGAYEQYF
J gene: TRBJ2-7; clone size: few; V gene: TRBV6-5; D gene: -; CDR3 DNA: TGTGCCAGCACCCACGGGTACGAGCAGTACTTC; CDR3 protein: CASTHGYEQYF
J gene: TRBJ2-2; clone size: -; V gene: TRBV5-1; D gene: TRBD2; CDR3 DNA: TGCGCCAGCAGATTAGCGGGAGGGACCGGGGAGTTGTTTTTT; CDR3 protein: CASRLAGGTGELFF
J gene: TRBJ2-1; clone size: -; V gene: TRBV4-2; D gene: TRBD2; CDR3 DNA: TGTGCCAGCAGCCCCGTTAGCGGGATGGCCGGTGAGCAGTTCTTC; CDR3 protein: CASSPVSGMAGEQFF
J gene: TRBJ2-3; clone size: once; V gene: TRBV27; D gene: -; CDR3 DNA: TGTGCCAGCAGTCCCTTAGGGGGTTTCACAGATACGCAGTATTTT; CDR3 protein: CASSPLGGFTDTQYF
J gene: TRBJ1-1; clone size: -; V gene: TRBV7-3; D gene: -; CDR3 DNA: TGTGCCAGCAGCTTAACCCCGGCGGGGGAGGAAGGTTCCACTGAAGCTTTCTTT; CDR3 protein: CASSLTPAGEEGSTEAFF
J gene: TRBJ1-6; clone size: few; V gene: TRBV9; D gene: -; CDR3 DNA: TGTGCCAGCAGCGGGGGGGTTCCCTCACCCCTCCACTTT; CDR3 protein: CASSGGVPSPLHF
J gene: TRBJ2-1; clone size: -; V gene: TRBV7-2; D gene: -; CDR3 DNA: TGTGCCAGCAGCTTAGTAGGGCAGTTTGGAGGCAATGAGCAGTTCTTC; CDR3 protein: CASSLVGQFGGNEQFF
J gene: TRBJ2-5; clone size: -; V gene: TRBV5-1; D gene: TRBD1; CDR3 DNA: TGCGCCAGCAGCTCCGGGACAGGGGTGGAGACCCAGTACTTC; CDR3 protein: CASSSGTGVETQYF
J gene: TRBJ2-5; clone size: many; V gene: TRBV3-1/TRBV3-2; D gene: TRBD1; CDR3 DNA: TGTGCCAGCAGCCATGGCAACCCCGGGGACAGGGTGATCGAGACCCAGTACTTC; CDR3 protein: CASSHGNPGDRVIETQYF
J gene: TRBJ2-7; clone size: -; V gene: TRBV6-5; D gene: -; CDR3 DNA: TGTGCCAGCAGGACCGACAGGACCTCCTACGAGCAGTACTTC; CDR3 protein: CASRTDRTSYEQYF
J gene: TRBJ1-3; clone size: -; V gene: TRBV18; D gene: TRBD1; CDR3 DNA: TGTGCCAGCTCACCACTATCCGGGACAGACTCTATTGGAAACACCATATATTTT; CDR3 protein: CASSPLSGTDSIGNTIYF
J gene: TRBJ2-7; clone size: few; V gene: TRBV7-9; D gene: -; CDR3 DNA: TGTGCCGGAAAGATCTCCGGCGGAGACGAGCAGTACTTC; CDR3 protein: CAGKISGGDEQYF
J gene: TRBJ1-1; clone size: -; V gene: TRBV5-1; D gene: TRBD1; CDR3 DNA: TGCGCCAGCAGCTCGACAGGGGGCACTGAAGCTTTCTTT; CDR3 protein: CASSSTGGTEAFF
J gene: TRBJ2-1; clone size: -; V gene: TRBV2; D gene: -; CDR3 DNA: TGTGCCAGCAGTGAATTAGGCGGGGATCCCTACAATGAGCAGTTCTTC; CDR3 protein: CASSELGGDPYNEQFF
J gene: TRBJ1-3; clone size: -; V gene: TRBV5-1; D gene: -; CDR3 DNA: TGCGCCAGCAGCCGCGACGGACAGATGTCTAGCGGAAACACCATATATTTT; CDR3 protein: CASSRDGQMSSGNTIYF
J gene: TRBJ2-2; clone size: -; V gene: TRBV7-3; D gene: TRBD1; CDR3 DNA: TGTGCCAGCAGGCCGTCTCACAGGGGGCGAGGGAACACCGGGGAGCTGTTTTTT; CDR3 protein: CASRPSHRGRGNTGELFF
J gene: TRBJ2-3; clone size: -; V gene: TRBV4-1; D gene: TRBD2; CDR3 DNA: TGCGCCAGCAGCCGACCCCCCGGGACTAGCGGCTCGGGGGATACGCAGTATTTT; CDR3 protein: CASSRPPGTSGSGDTQYF
J gene: TRBJ1-6; clone size: -; V gene: TRBV9; D gene: -; CDR3 DNA: TGTGCCAGCAGCCGTGGGGGCGGACATGAATCACCCCTCCACTTT; CDR3 protein: CASSRGGGHESPLHF
J gene: TRBJ2-7; clone size: once; V gene: TRBV29-1; D gene: -; CDR3 DNA: TGCAGCGTGGGGGCAGACTCTCACTACGAGCAGTACTTC; CDR3 protein: CSVGADSHYEQYF
J gene: TRBJ2-3; clone size: -; V gene: TRBV5-1; D gene: TRBD2; CDR3 DNA: TGCGCCAGCAGCTTTGGCGGGAGGGCCGGGGATACGCAGTATTTT; CDR3 protein: CASSFGGRAGDTQYF
J gene: TRBJ1-2; clone size: -; V gene: TRBV18; D gene: TRBD1; CDR3 DNA: TGTGCCAGCTCACCGGGACAGGGATTGGATGGCTACACCTTC; CDR3 protein: CASSPGQGLDGYTF
J gene: TRBJ2-7; clone size: few; V gene: TRBV9; D gene: TRBD1; CDR3 DNA: TGTGCCAGCGGGGGACAGGGGATCAACGAGCAGTACTTC; CDR3 protein: CASGGQGINEQYF
J gene: TRBJ2-2; clone size: -; V gene: TRBV27; D gene: TRBD1; CDR3 DNA: TGTGCCAGCAGCTCGACAGGGGTGAACACCGGGGAGCTGTTTTTT; CDR3 protein: CASSSTGVNTGELFF
J gene: TRBJ2-4; clone size: -; V gene: TRBV5-1; D gene: TRBD2; CDR3 DNA: TGCGCCAGCAGTCCGGTAGCGGGAGGGCCGAGGAGTTCGAACATTCAGTACTTC; CDR3 protein: CASSPVAGGPRSSNIQYF
J gene: TRBJ1-1; clone size: -; V gene: TRBV19; D gene: TRBD1; CDR3 DNA: TGTGCCAGTAGTACTGACAGGGCCAACACTGAAGCTTTCTTT; CDR3 protein: CASSTDRANTEAFF
J gene: TRBJ2-7; clone size: -; V gene: TRBV18; D gene: TRBD2; CDR3 DNA: TGTGCCAGCTCACCGGAGCGGGAGGGATACGAGCAGTACTTC; CDR3 protein: CASSPEREGYEQYF
J gene: TRBJ2-2; clone size: -; V gene: TRBV4-1; D gene: -; CDR3 DNA: TGCGCCAGCAGCCTTCCTAGAAGGGGGTTGAACACCGGGGAGCTGTTTTTT; CDR3 protein: CASSLPRRGLNTGELFF
J gene: TRBJ2-5; clone size: -; V gene: TRBV29-1; D gene: -; CDR3 DNA: TGCAGCGCTGGGACAACCCAAGAGACCCAGTACTTC; CDR3 protein: CSAGTTQETQYF
J gene: TRBJ2-5; clone size: few; V gene: TRBV5-6; D gene: TRBD2; CDR3 DNA: TGTGCCAGCAGCAAGAGACTAGCGGGCGGCCAAGAGACCCAGTACTTC; CDR3 protein: CASSKRLAGGQETQYF